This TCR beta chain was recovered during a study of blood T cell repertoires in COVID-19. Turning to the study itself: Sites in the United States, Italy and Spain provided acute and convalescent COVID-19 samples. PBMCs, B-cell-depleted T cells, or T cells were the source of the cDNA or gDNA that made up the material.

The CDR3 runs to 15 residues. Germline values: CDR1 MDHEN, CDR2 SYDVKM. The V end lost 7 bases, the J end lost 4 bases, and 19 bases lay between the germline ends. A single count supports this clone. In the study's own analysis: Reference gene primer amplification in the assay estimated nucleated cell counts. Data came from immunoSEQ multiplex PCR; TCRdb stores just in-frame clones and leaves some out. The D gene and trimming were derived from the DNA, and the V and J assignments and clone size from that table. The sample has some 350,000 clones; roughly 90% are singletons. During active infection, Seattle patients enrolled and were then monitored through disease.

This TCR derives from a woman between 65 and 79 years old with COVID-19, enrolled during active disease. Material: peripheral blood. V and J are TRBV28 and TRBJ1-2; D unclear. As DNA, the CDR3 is TGTGCCAGCACCGCCCTTAAGGAGCGGGTCTATGGCTACACCTTC. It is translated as CASTALKERVYGYTF.